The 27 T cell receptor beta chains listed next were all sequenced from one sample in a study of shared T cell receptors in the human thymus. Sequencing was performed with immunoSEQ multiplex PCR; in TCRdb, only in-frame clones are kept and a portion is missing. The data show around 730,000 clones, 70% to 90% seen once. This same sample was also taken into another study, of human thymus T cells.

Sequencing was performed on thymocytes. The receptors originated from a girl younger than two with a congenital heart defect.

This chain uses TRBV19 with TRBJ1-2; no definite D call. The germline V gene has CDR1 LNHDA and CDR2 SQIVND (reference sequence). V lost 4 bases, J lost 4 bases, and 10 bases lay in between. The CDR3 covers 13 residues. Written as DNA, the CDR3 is TGTGCCAGTAGTACCCCGTCCTGCTATGGCTACACCTTC. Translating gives CASSTPSCYGYTF.

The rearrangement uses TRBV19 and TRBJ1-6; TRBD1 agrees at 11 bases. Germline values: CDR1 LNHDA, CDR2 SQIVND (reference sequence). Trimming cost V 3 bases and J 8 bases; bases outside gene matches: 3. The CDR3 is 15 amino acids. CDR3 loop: CASSMEDRGHSPLHF. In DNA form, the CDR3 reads TGTGCCAGTAGTATGGAGGACAGGGGGCATTCACCCCTCCACTTT.

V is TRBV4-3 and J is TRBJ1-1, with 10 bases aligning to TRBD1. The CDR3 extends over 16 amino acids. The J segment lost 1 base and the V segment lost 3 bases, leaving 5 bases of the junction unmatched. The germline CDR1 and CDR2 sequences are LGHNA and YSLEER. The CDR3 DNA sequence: TGCGCCAGCAGCCAGGGGGGGGACAGGGGGAACACTGAAGCTTTCTTT. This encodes CASSQGGDRGNTEAFF.

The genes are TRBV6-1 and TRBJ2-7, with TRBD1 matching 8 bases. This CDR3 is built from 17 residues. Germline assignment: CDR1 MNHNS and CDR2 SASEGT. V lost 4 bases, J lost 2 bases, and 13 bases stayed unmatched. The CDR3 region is CASSGQAPGTGAYEQYF. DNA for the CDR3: TGTGCCAGCAGTGGTCAAGCCCCCGGGACAGGTGCCTACGAGCAGTACTTC.

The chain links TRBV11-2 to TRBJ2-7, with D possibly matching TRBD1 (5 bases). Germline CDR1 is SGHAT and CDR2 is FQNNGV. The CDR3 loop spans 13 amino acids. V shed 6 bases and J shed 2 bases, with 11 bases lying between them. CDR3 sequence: CASRQVPTYEQYF. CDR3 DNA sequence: TGTGCCAGCAGACAGGTCCCTACCTACGAGCAGTACTTC.

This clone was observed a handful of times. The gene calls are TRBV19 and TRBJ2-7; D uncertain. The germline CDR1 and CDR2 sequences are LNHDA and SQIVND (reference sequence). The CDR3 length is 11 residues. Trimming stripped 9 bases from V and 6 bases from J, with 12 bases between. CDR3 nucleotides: TGTGCCAGCCAAACAGCCGGCGAGCAGTACTTC. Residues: CASQTAGEQYF.

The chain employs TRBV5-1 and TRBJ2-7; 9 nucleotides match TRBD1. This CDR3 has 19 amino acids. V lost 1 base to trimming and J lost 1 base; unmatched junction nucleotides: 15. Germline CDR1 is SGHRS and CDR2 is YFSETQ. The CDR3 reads CASSLREGQGFERSYEQYF. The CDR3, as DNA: TGCGCCAGCAGCTTGCGTGAGGGACAGGGCTTCGAAAGGTCCTACGAGCAGTACTTC.

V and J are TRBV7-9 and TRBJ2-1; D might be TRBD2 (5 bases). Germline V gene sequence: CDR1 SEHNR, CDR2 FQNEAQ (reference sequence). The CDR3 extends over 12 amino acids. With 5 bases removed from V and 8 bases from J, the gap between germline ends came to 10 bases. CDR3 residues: CASSRGGDEQFF. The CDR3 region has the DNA TGTGCCAGCAGCCGCGGAGGTGATGAGCAGTTCTTC.

In DNA form, the CDR3 reads TGCGCCAGCAGTGAGGGACAGGGGCGCTACGAGCAGTACTTC. Translating gives CASSEGQGRYEQYF. The V call is TRBV10-1, the J call TRBJ2-7, with TRBD1 identical over 9 bases. In germline, CDR1 is WNHNN, CDR2 SYGVQD (reference sequence). The CDR3 is 14 amino acids. The ends lost 2 bases at V and 3 bases at J; junction bases unmatched: 2.

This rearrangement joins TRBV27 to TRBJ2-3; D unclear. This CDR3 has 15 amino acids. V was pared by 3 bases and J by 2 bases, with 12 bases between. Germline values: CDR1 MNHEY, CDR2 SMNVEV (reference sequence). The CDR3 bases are TGTGCCAGCAGTTTTCTCTCCCTAATCACAGATACGCAGTATTTT. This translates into CASSFLSLITDTQYF.

The CDR3 nucleotides read TGTGCCAGCAGGGGGGGACAGGGGCATCAGCCCCAGCATTTT. This sequence encodes CASRGGQGHQPQHF. J is TRBJ1-5 and V is TRBV27; 10 bases are shared with TRBD1. CDR1 is MNHEY and CDR2 is SMNVEV in the germline V gene (reference sequence). Trimming at V came to 6 bases and at J to 5 bases, leaving 4 bases not matched to a gene. This CDR3 has 14 residues.

The CDR3 loop reads CASSLGGLGQGARDEQFF. The CDR3 nucleotides read TGCGCCAGCAGCTTGGGAGGTCTTGGACAGGGGGCGAGGGATGAGCAGTTCTTC. The chain employs TRBV5-1 and TRBJ2-1; 11 nucleotides line up with TRBD1. J lost 8 bases, V lost 0 bases, and 13 bases had no gene match. Germline assignment: CDR1 SGHRS and CDR2 YFSETQ. The CDR3 is 18 residues long.

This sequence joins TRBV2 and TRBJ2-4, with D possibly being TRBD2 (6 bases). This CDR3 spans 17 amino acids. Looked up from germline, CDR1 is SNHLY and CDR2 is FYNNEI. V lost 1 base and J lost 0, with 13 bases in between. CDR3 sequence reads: CASSEEMAGIAKNIQYF. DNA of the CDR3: TGTGCCAGCAGTGAAGAAATGGCGGGGATAGCCAAAAACATTCAGTACTTC.

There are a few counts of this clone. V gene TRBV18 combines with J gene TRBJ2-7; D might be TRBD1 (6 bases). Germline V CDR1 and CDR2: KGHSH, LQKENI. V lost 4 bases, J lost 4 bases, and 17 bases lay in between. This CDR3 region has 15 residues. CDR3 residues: CASSHSGTPNYEQYF. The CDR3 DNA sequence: TGTGCCAGCTCACATTCCGGGACACCAAATTACGAGCAGTACTTC.

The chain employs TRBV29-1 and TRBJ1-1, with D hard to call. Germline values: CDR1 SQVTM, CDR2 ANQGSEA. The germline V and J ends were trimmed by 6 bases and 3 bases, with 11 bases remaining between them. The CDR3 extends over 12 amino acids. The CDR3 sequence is CSVMTTHTEAFF. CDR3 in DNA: TGCAGCGTAATGACGACACACACTGAAGCTTTCTTT.

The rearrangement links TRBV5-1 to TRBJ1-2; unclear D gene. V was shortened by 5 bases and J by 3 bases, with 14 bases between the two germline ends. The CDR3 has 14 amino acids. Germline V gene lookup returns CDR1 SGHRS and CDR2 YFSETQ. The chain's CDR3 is CASSPPHPHYGYTF. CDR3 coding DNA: TGCGCCAGCAGTCCCCCACACCCACACTATGGCTACACCTTC.

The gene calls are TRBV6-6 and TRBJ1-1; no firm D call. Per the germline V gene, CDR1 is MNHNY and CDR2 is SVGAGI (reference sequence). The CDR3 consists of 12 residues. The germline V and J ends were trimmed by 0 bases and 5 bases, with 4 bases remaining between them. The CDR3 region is CASSYSETEAFF. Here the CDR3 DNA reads TGTGCCAGCAGTTACTCGGAGACTGAAGCTTTCTTT.

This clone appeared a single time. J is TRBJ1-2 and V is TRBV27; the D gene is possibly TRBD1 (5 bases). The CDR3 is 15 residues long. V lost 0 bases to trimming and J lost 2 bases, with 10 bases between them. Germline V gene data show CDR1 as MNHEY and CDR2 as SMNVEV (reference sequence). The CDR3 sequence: CASSLSDRQNYGYTF. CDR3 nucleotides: TGTGCCAGCAGTTTATCTGACAGACAGAACTATGGCTACACCTTC.

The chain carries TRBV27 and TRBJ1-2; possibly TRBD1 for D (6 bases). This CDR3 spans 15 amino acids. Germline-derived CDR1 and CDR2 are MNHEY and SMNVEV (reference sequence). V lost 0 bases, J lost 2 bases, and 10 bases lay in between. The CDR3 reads CASSLSRGGNYGYTF. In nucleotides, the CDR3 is TGTGCCAGCAGTTTATCTCGGGGGGGCAACTATGGCTACACCTTC.

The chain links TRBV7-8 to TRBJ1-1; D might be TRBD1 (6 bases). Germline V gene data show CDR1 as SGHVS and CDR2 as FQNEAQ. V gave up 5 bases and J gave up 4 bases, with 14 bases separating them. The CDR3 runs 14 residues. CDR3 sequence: CASSIVAGATEAFF. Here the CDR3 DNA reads TGTGCCAGCAGCATAGTTGCGGGGGCCACTGAAGCTTTCTTT.

CDR3 in DNA: TGTGCCAGCAGCCGTAGGGGGAGAGGTAATTCACCCCTCCACTTT. It yields the protein CASSRRGRGNSPLHF. The rearrangement uses TRBV7-9 and TRBJ1-6, with D perhaps matching TRBD1 (6 bases). The CDR3 is 15 residues long. The germline V gene encodes CDR1 SEHNR and CDR2 FQNEAQ (reference sequence). The V end was cut by 5 bases, the J end by 6 bases, with 14 bases between.

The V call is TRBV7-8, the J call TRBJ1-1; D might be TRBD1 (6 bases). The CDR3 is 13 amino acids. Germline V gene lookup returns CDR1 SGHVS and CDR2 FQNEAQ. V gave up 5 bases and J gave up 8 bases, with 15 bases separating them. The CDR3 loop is CASSPRGAGEAFF. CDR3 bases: TGTGCCAGCAGCCCTCGGGGGGCAGGAGAAGCTTTCTTT.

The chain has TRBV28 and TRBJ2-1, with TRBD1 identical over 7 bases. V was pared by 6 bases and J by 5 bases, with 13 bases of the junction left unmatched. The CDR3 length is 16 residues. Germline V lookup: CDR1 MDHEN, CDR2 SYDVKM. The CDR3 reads CASRTPRDSLHNEQFF. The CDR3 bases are TGTGCCAGCAGAACACCTCGGGACAGCTTACACAATGAGCAGTTCTTC.

Here the CDR3 reads CASSHKQGCVDTQYF. In nucleotides, the CDR3 is TGCGCCAGCAGCCACAAACAGGGTTGTGTAGATACGCAGTATTTT. The V gene is TRBV4-1, the J gene TRBJ2-3, with D possibly being TRBD1 (6 bases). The CDR3 consists of 15 residues. Per the germline V gene, CDR1 is MGHRA and CDR2 is YSYEKL. With 3 bases removed from V and 5 bases from J, the gap between germline ends came to 15 bases.

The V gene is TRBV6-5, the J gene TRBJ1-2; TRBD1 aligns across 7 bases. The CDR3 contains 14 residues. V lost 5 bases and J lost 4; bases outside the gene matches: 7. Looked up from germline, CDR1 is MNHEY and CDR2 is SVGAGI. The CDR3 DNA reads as TGTGCCAGCAGTGCTTTCCGGACAGGCTATGGCTACACCTTC. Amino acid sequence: CASSAFRTGYGYTF.

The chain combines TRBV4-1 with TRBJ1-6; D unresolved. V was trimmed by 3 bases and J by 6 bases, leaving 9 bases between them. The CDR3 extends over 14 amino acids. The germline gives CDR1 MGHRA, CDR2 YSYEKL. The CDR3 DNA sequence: TGCGCCAGCAGCCAGGGCTCGATTAATTCACCCCTCCACTTT. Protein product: CASSQGSINSPLHF.

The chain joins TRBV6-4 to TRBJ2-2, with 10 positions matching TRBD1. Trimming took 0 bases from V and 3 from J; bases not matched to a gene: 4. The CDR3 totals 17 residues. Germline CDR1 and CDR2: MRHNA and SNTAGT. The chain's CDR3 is CASSDSGTGEDTGELFF. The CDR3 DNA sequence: TGTGCCAGCAGTGACTCCGGGACAGGGGAGGACACCGGGGAGCTGTTTTTT.